The rows below give T cell receptor beta chains drawn from one sample of a study of T cell responses to AZD1222 COVID-19 vaccine. Assay used: immunoSEQ multiplex PCR; TCRdb lists only in-frame clones, some missing. The sample lists 150,000 or so clones; around nine tenths were seen once. Sequencing used peripheral blood, obtained on day 0 of AZD1222 vaccination. These receptor sequences come from an adult in good health. CDR3s include the opening cysteine and the closing phenylalanine or tryptophan. The order of the fields is D gene, clone size, V gene, CDR3 protein. D genes are given only for firm matches. Clone sizes are given selectively: once, few, many, or a class where the clone is expanded.

>-|-|TRBV6-5
CASKRPAGPGSTQYF
>TRBD2|once|TRBV6-4
CASSENPDSGGDEQFF
>-|-|TRBV6-1
CASSGSTASWRDEAFF
>-|-|TRBV3-1/TRBV3-2
CASSQAVATNEKLFF
>-|-|TRBV5-4
CASSVRGSAIQFF
>-|once|TRBV6-1
CASSEFGSKAGELFF
>TRBD2|-|TRBV7-6
CASSLTAGSTDTQYF
>-|-|TRBV27
CASSQAGNEKLFF
>TRBD1|-|TRBV6-4
CASGGGGNSNQPQHF
>TRBD1|-|TRBV19
CASSLRDRVVTDTQYF
>-|-|TRBV29-1
CSVEAGGQYF
>-|-|TRBV15
CATSRVFSWQGNSPLHF
>-|once|TRBV12-3/TRBV12-4
CASSPLPGYEQYF
>-|-|TRBV30
CAWSLSGGAWGEQFF
>-|-|TRBV9
CASSIHFVRENTGELFF
>TRBD1|once|TRBV3-1/TRBV3-2
CASSGQGAGQPQHF
>TRBD1|once|TRBV24-1
CATSDPDQGEVQPQHF
>-|once|TRBV27
CASSQGTSSTDTQYF
>-|-|TRBV5-1
CASREISDNEQFF
>-|-|TRBV4-1
CASSQLRGNTIYF
>TRBD1|once|TRBV19
CASSIIGGVGTEAFF
>TRBD1|-|TRBV28
CASVIGTANYGYTF
>-|-|TRBV7-2
CASSSVRGAYEQYF
>-|-|TRBV9
CASSVGGQETQYF
>-|-|TRBV7-6
CASSLQGRPQETQYF
>TRBD2|-|TRBV28
CASSSIGLAGAEGEYF
>-|-|TRBV11-3
CASSPRNTIYF
>-|once|TRBV28
CASSLPTRYGYTF
>-|few|TRBV10-2
CASSESWGPYEQYF
>-|-|TRBV18
CASSPRQNTEAFF
>-|-|TRBV7-2
CASSFSGTMNTEAFF
>-|-|TRBV7-2
CASSLASLAKETQYF
>-|-|TRBV10-2
CASSDAPAAGYTF
>-|-|TRBV28
CASSLVGETQYF
>-|few|TRBV6-2/TRBV6-3
CASSSPTGGGETQYF
>-|-|TRBV6-1
CASSEGRNTGELFF
>TRBD1|once|TRBV6-5
CASSYSGQVDWYGYTF
>TRBD1|-|TRBV5-6
CASSLVGTGESEAFF